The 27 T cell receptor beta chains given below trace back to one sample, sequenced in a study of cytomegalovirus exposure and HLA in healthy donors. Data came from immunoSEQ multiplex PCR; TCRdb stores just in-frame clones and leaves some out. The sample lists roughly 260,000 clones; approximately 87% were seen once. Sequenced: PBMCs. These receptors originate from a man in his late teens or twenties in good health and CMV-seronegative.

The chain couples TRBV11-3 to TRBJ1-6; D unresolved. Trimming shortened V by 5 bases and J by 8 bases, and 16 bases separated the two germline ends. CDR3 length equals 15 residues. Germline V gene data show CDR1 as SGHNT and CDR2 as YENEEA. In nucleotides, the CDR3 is TGTGCCAGCAGCCCCCTAGCCAGGTCCCATTCACCCCTCCACTTT. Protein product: CASSPLARSHSPLHF.

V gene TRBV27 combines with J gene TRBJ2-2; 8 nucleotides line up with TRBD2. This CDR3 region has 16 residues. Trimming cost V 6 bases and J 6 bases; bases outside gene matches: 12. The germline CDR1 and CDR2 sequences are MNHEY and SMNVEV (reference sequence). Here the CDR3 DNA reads TGTGCCAGCAGCAAGATGAGGGGACTAGTATCCGGGGAGCTGTTTTTT. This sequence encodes CASSKMRGLVSGELFF.

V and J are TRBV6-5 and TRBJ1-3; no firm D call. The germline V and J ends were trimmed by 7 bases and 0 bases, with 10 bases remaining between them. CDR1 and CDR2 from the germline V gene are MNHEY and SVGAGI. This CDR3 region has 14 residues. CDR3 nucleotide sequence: TGTGCCAGCACCGCACAGAGCTCTGGAAACACCATATATTTT. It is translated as CASTAQSSGNTIYF.

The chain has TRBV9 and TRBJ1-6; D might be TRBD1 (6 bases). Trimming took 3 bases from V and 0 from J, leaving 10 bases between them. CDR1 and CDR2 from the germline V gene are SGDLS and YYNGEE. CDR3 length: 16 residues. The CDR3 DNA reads TGTGCCAGCAGCGGACAGGAGAGCTCCTATAATTCACCCCTCCACTTT. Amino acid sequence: CASSGQESSYNSPLHF.

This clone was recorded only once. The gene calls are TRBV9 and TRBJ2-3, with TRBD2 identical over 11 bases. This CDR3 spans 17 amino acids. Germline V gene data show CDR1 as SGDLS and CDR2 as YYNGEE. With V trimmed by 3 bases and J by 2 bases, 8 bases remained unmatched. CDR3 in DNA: TGTGCCAGCAGCGCCTGGGCTAGCGGGGGGAACACAGATACGCAGTATTTT. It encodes CASSAWASGGNTDTQYF.

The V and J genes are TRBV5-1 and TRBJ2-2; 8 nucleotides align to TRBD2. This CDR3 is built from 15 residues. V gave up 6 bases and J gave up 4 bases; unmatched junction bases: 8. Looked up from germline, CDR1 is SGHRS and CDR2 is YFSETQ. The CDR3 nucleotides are TGCGCCAGCACCCCCCGGGAGGGGAGCACCGGGGAGCTGTTTTTT. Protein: CASTPREGSTGELFF.

CDR3: CASSRTLTSGTSNEQFF. The DNA of the CDR3 is TGTGCCAGCAGCCGCACCTTGACTAGCGGGACCAGCAATGAGCAGTTCTTC. The rearrangement uses TRBV4-2 and TRBJ2-1, with TRBD2 matching over 11 bases. CDR1 and CDR2 (germline): LGHNA, YNFKEQ. The CDR3 runs to 17 residues. The junction had 11 bases not matched to a gene; V was cut back by 4 bases and J by 6 bases.

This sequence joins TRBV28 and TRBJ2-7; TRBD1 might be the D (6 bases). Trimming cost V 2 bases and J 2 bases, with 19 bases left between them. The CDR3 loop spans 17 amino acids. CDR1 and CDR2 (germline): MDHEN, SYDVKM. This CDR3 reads CASSLILLGGPTYEQYF. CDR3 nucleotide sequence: TGTGCCAGCAGTTTAATTCTCCTAGGGGGTCCCACCTACGAGCAGTACTTC.

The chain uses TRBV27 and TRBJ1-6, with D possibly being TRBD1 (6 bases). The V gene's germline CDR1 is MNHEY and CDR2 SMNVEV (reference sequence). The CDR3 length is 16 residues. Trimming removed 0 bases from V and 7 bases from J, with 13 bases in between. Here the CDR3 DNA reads TGTGCCAGCAGTTTATCGATACAGGGATTAAATTCACCCCTCCACTTT. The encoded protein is CASSLSIQGLNSPLHF.

The CDR3 here is CASSSGGQETQYF. DNA of the CDR3: TGTGCCAGCAGCTCCGGGGGGCAAGAGACCCAGTACTTC. This sequence joins TRBV7-9 and TRBJ2-5; TRBD2 matches at 7 bases. Germline CDR1 is SEHNR and CDR2 is FQNEAQ (reference sequence). The CDR3 consists of 13 residues. Germline trimming cut 4 bases from V and 2 bases from J; bases unmatched to any gene: 1.

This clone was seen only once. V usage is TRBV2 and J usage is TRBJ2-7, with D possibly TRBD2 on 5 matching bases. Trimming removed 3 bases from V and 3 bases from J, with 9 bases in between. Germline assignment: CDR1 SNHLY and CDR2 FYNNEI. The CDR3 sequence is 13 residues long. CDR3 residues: CASSDRGLYEQYF. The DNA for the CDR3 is TGTGCCAGCAGTGATCGGGGTCTCTACGAGCAGTACTTC.

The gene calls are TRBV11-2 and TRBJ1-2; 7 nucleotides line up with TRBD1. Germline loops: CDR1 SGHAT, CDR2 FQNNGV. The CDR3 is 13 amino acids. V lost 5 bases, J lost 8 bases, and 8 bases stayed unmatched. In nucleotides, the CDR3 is TGTGCCAGCAGCCGGGACAGCCGATTCGGCTACACCTTC. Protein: CASSRDSRFGYTF.

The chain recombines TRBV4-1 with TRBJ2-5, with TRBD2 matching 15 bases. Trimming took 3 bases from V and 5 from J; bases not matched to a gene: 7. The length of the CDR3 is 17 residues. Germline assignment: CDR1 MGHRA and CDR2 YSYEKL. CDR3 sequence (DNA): TGCGCCAGCAGCCAGCTTGGACTAGCGGGGGGGCGGGAGACCCAGTACTTC. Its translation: CASSQLGLAGGRETQYF.

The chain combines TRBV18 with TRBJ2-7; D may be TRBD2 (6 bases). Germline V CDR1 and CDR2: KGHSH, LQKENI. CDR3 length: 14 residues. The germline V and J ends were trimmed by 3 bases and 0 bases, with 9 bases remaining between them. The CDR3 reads CASSPPSASYEQYF. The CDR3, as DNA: TGTGCCAGCTCACCGCCTAGCGCCTCCTACGAGCAGTACTTC.

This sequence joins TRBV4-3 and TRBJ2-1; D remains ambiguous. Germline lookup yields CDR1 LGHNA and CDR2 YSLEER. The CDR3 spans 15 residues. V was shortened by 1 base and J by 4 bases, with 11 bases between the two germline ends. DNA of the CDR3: TGCGCCAGCAGCCAAGTTGCACTGCCTTACAATGAGCAGTTCTTC. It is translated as CASSQVALPYNEQFF.

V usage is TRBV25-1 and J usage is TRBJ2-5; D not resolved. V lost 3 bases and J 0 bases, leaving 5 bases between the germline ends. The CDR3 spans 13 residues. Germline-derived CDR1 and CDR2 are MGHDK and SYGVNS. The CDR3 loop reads CASSDPYQETQYF. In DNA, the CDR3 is TGTGCCAGCAGTGATCCGTACCAAGAGACCCAGTACTTC. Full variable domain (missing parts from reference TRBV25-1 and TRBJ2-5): EADIYQTPRYLVIGTGKKITLECSQTMGHDKMYWYQQDPGMELHLIHYSYGVNSTEKGDLSSESTVSRIRTEHFPLTLESARPSHTSQYLCASSDPYQETQYFGPGTRLLVL.

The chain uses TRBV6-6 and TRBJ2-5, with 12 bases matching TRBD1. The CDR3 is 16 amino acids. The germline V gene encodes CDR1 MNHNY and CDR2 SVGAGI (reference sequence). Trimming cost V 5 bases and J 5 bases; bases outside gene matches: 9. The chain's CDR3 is CASSTPGQGAGETQYF. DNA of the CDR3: TGTGCCAGCAGTACACCGGGACAGGGGGCTGGGGAGACCCAGTACTTC.

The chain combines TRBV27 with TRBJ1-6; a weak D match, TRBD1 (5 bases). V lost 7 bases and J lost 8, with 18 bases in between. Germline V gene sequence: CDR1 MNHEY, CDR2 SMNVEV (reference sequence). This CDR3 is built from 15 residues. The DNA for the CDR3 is TGTGCCAGCAATTCACCGGGACTTCCCCATTCACCCCTCCACTTT. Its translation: CASNSPGLPHSPLHF.

The CDR3, as DNA: TGTGCCAGCACCCTACAGGGGGCGTACGAGCAGTACTTC. Translated, it gives CASTLQGAYEQYF. This rearrangement joins TRBV28 to TRBJ2-7; 9 bases fit TRBD1. The germline CDR1 and CDR2 sequences are MDHEN and SYDVKM. V lost 7 bases to trimming and J lost 4 bases; unmatched junction nucleotides: 5. The CDR3 is made up of 13 amino acids. Complete variable domain (other parts from reference TRBV28 and TRBJ2-7): DVKVTQSSRYLVKRTGEKVFLECVQDMDHENMFWYRQDPGLGLRLIYFSYDVKMKEKGDIPEGYSVSREKKERFSLILESASTNQTSMYLCASTLQGAYEQYFGPGTRLTVT.

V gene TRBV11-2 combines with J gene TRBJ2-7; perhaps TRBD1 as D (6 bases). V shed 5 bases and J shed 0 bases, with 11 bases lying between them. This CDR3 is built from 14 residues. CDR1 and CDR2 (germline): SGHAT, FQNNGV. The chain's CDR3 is CASSRTESSYEQYF. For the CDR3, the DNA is TGTGCCAGCAGCAGGACAGAGAGCTCCTACGAGCAGTACTTC.

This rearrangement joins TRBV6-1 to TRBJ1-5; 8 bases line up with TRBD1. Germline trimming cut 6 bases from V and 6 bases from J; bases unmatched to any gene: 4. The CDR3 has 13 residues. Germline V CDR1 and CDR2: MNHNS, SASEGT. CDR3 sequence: CASRQTGAQPQHF. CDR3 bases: TGTGCCAGCAGGCAGACAGGGGCTCAGCCCCAGCATTTT.

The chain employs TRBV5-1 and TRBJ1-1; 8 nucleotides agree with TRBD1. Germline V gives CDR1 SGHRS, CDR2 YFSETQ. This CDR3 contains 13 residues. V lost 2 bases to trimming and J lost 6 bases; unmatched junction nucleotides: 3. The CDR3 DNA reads TGCGCCAGCAGCTTACGGACAGGGCCTGAAGCTTTCTTT. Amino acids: CASSLRTGPEAFF.

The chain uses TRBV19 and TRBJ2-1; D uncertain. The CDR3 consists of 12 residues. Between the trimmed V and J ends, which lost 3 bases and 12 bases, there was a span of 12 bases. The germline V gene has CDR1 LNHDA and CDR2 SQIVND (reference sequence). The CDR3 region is CASSIELIPQFF. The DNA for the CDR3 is TGTGCCAGTAGTATCGAGCTAATCCCGCAGTTCTTC.

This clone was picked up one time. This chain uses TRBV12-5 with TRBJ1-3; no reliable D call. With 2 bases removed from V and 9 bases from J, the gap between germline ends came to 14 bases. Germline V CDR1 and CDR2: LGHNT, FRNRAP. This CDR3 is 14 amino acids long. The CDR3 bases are TGTGCTAGTGGTTTGTGTATACCCTTAGCCACCATATATTTT. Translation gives CASGLCIPLATIYF.

CDR3 DNA sequence: TGCGCCAGCAGCTTGGGAGGGGGGGCCTCCTCCTACGAGCAGTACTTC. Amino acid sequence: CASSLGGGASSYEQYF. The V and J genes are TRBV5-1 and TRBJ2-7; D is perhaps TRBD2 (7 bases). V was clipped by 0 bases and J by 0 bases, with 13 bases between them. Germline loops: CDR1 SGHRS, CDR2 YFSETQ. The CDR3 extends over 16 amino acids.

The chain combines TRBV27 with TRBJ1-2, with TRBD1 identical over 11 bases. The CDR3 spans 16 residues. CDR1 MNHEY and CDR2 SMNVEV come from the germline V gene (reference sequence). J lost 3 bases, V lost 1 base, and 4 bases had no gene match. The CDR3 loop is CASSLLPGQGDYGYTF. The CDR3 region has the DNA TGTGCCAGCAGTTTATTACCGGGACAGGGGGACTATGGCTACACCTTC.

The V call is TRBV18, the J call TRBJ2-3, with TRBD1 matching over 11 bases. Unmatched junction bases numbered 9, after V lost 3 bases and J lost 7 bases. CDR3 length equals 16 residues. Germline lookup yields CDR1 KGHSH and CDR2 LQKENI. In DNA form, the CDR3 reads TGTGCCAGCTCACCGGCCACCGGGACAGGGGGAAATACGCAGTATTTT. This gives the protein CASSPATGTGGNTQYF.